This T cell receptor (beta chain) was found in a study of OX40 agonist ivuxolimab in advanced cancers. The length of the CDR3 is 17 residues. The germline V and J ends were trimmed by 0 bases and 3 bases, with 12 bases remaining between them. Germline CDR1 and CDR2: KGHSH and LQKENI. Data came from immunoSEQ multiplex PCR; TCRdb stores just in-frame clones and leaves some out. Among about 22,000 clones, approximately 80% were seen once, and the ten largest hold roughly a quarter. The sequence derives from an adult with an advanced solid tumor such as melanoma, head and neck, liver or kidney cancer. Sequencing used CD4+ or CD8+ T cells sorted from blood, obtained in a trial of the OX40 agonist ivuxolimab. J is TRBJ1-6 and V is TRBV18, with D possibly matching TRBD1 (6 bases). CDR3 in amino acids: CASSPPATGVYNSPLHF. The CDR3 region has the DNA TGTGCCAGCTCACCACCGGCGACAGGTGTCTATAATTCACCCCTCCACTTT.